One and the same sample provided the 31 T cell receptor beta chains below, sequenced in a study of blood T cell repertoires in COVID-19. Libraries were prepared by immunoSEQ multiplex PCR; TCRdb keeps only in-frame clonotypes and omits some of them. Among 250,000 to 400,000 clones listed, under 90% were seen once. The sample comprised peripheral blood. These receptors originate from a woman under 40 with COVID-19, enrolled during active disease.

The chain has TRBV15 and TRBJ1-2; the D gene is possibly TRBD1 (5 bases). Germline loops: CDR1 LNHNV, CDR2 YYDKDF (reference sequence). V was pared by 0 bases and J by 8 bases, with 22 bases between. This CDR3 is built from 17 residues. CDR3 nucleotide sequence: TGTGCCACCAGCAGAGAAACAAGGGACCCGGTGCGGGGAGGCTACACCTTC. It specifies CATSRETRDPVRGGYTF.

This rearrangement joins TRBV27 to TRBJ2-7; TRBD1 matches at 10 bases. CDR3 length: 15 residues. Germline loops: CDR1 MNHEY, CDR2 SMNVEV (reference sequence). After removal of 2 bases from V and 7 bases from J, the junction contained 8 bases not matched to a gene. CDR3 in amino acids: CASSLGDRGPREQYF. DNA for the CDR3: TGTGCCAGCAGTTTAGGGGACAGGGGCCCTAGGGAGCAGTACTTC.

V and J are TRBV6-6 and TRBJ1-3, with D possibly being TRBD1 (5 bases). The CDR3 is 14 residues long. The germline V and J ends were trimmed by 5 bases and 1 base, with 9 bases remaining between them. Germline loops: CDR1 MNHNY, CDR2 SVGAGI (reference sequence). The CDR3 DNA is TGTGCCAGCAGTCCCGGGGGGTCTGGAAACACCATATATTTT. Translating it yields CASSPGGSGNTIYF.

The CDR3 spells CAWSVRQDSIQYF. CDR3 DNA: TGTGCCTGGAGTGTACGTCAGGACAGCATTCAGTACTTC. The chain uses TRBV30 and TRBJ2-4; the D gene is possibly TRBD1 (6 bases). Germline CDR1 and CDR2: GTSNPN and SVGIG (reference sequence). The CDR3 contains 13 residues. Between the trimmed V and J ends, which lost 0 bases and 9 bases, there was a span of 12 bases.

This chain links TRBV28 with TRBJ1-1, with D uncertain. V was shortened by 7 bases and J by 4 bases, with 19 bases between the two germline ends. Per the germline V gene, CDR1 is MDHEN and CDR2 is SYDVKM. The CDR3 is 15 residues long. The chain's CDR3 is CASNVVAGVGTEAFF. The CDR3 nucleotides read TGTGCCAGCAACGTTGTGGCGGGTGTTGGCACTGAAGCTTTCTTT.

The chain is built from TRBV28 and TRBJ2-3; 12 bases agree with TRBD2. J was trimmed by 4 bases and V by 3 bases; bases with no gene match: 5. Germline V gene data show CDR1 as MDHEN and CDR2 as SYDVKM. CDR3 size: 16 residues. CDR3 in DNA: TGTGCCAGCAGTTTCAGTCTAGCGGGAGGGGCAGATACGCAGTATTTT. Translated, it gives CASSFSLAGGADTQYF.

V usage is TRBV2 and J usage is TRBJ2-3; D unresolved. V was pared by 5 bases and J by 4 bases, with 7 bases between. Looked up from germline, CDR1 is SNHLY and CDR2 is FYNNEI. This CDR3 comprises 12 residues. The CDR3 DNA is TGTGCCAGCAGTATAATAGCAGATACGCAGTATTTT. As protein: CASSIIADTQYF.

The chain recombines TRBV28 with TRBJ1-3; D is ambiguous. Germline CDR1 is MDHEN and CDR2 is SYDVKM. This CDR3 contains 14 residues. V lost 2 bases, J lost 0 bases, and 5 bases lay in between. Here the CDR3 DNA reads TGTGCCAGCAGTTTACAGGTCTCTGGAAACACCATATATTTT. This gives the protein CASSLQVSGNTIYF.

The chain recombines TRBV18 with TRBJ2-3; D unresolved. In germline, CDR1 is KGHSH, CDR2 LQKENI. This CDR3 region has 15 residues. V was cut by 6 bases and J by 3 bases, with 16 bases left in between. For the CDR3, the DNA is TGTGCCAGCTCTCGATCCGAGACAAGGACAGATACGCAGTATTTT. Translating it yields CASSRSETRTDTQYF.

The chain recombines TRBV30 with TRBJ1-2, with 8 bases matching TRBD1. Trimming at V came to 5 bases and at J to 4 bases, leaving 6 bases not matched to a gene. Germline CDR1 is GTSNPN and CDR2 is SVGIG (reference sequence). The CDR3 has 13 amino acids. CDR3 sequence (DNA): TGTGCCTGGGGTACCGGGACAGGCTATGGCTACACCTTC. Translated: CAWGTGTGYGYTF.

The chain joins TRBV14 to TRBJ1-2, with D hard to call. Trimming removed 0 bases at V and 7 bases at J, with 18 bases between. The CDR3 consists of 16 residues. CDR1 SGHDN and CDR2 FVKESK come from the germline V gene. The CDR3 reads CASSQDIAPGASGYTF. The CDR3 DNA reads TGTGCCAGCAGCCAAGATATTGCGCCAGGCGCCTCTGGCTACACCTTC.

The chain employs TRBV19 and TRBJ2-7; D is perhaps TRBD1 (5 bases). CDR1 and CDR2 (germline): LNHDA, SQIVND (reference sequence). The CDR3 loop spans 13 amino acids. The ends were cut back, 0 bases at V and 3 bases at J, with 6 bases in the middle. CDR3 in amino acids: CASSIEQGYEQYF. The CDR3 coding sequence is TGTGCCAGTAGTATAGAGCAGGGCTACGAGCAGTACTTC.

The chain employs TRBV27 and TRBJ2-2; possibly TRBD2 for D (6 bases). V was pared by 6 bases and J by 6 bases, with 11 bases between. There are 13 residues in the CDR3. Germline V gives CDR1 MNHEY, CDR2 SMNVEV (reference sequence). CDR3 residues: CASRLRDSGELFF. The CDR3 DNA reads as TGTGCCAGCAGACTACGGGACTCCGGGGAGCTGTTTTTT.

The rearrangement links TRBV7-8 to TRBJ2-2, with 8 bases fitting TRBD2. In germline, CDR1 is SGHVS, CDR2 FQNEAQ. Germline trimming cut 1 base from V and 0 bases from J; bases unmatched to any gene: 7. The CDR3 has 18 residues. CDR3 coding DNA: TGTGCCAGCAGCTTAGGGGCTAGCGGGCCTTCGAACACCGGGGAGCTGTTTTTT. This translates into CASSLGASGPSNTGELFF.

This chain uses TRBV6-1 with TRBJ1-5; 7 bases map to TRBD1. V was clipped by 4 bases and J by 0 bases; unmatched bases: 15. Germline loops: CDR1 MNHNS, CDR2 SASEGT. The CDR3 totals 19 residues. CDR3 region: CASSGDRDSPLYSNQPQHF. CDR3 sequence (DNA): TGTGCCAGCAGTGGAGATAGGGACAGCCCCCTCTATAGCAATCAGCCCCAGCATTTT.

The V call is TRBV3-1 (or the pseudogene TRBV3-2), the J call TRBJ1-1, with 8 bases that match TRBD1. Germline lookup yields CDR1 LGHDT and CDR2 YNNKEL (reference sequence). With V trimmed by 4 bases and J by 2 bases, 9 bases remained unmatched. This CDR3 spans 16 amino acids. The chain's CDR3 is CASSLGTGGGNTEAFF. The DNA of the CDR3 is TGTGCCAGCAGCCTTGGGACAGGCGGGGGAAACACTGAAGCTTTCTTT.

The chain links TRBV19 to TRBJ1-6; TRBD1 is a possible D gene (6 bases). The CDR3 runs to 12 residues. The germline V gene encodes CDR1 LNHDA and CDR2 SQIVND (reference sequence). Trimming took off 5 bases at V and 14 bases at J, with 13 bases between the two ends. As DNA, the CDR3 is TGTGCCAGTAGTCTCGACAGGTTCTCCCTCCACTTT. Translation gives CASSLDRFSLHF.

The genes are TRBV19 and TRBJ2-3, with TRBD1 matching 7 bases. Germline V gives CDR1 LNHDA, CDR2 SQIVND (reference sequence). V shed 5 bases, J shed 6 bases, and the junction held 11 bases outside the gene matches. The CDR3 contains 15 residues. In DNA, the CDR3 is TGTGCCAGTAGTTTACCCGACAGGGCCCTTGATACGCAGTATTTT. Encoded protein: CASSLPDRALDTQYF.

The CDR3 DNA is TGTGCCAGTAGTAATCGGGAGCCAGGGGATACGCAGTATTTT. Protein: CASSNREPGDTQYF. The chain employs TRBV19 and TRBJ2-3; tentatively, D is TRBD2 (6 bases). The CDR3 totals 14 residues. Between the trimmed V and J ends, which lost 4 bases and 6 bases, there was a span of 14 bases. Germline V lookup: CDR1 LNHDA, CDR2 SQIVND (reference sequence).

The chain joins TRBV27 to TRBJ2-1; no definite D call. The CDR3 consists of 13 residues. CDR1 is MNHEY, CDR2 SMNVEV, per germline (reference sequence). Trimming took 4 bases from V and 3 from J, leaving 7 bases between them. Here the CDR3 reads CASSYGFYNEQFF. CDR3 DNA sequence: TGTGCCAGCAGTTACGGTTTCTACAATGAGCAGTTCTTC.

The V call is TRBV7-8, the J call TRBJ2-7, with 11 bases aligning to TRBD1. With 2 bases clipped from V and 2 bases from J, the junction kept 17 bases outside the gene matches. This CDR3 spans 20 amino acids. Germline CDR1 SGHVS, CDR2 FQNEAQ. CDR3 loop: CASSLPRTGGGKHQTYEQYF. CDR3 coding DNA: TGTGCCAGCAGCTTACCCAGGACAGGGGGCGGGAAGCATCAAACCTACGAGCAGTACTTC.

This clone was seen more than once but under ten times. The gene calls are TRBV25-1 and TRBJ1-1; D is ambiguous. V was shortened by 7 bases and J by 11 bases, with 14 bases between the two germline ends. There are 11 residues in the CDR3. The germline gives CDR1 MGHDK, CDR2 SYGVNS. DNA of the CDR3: TGTGCCAGCATTCAAGGAGTTAGGGCTTTCTTT. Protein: CASIQGVRAFF.

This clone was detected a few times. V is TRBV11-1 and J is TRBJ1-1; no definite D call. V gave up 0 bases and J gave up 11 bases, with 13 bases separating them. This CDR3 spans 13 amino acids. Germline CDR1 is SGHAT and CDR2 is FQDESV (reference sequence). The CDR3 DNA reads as TGTGCCAGCAGCTTAGCTCGGGGAGGGCCGGCTTTCTTT. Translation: CASSLARGGPAFF.

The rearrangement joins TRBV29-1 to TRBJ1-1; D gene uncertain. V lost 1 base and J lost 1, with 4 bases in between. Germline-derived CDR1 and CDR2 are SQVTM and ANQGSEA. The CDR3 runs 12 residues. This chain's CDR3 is CSVEVSNTEAFF. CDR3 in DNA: TGCAGCGTTGAAGTATCGAACACTGAAGCTTTCTTT.

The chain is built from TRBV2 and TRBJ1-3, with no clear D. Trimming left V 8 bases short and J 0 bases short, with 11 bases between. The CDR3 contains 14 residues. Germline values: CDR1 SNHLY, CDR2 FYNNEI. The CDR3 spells CASARAFSGNTIYF. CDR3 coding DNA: TGTGCCAGCGCCAGAGCGTTCTCTGGAAACACCATATATTTT.

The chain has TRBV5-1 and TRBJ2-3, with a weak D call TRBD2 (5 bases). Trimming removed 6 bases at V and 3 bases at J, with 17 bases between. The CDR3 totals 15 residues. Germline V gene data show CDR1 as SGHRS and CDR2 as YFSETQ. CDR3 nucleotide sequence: TGCGCCAGCACCCCGGACGGGGTGAATACAGATACGCAGTATTTT. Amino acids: CASTPDGVNTDTQYF.

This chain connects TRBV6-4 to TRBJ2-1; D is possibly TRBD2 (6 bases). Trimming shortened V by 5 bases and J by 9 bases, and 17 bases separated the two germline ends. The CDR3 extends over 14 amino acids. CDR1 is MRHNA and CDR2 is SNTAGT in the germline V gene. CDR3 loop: CASSPTREETEQFF. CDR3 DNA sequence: TGTGCCAGCAGTCCGACAAGGGAGGAGACTGAGCAGTTCTTC.

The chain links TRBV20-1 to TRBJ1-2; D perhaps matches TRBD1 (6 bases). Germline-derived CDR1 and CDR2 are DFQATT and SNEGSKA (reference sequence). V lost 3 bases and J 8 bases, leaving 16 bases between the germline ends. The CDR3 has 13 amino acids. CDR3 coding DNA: TGCAGTGCTAGTATACAGGGAAAGAAGGGCTACACCTTC. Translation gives CSASIQGKKGYTF.

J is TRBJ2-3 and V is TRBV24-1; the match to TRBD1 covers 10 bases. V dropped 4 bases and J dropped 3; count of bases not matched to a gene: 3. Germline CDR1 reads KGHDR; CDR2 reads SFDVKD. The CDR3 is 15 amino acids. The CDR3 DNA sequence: TGTGCCACCAGTGAGGGGACAGGGGTGACAGATACGCAGTATTTT. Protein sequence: CATSEGTGVTDTQYF.

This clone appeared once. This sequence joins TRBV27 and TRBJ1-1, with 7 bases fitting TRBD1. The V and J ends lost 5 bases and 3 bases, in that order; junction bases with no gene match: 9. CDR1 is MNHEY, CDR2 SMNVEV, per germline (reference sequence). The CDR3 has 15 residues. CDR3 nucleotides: TGTGCCAGCAGTAAGAACCCGGGGACAGACACTGAAGCTTTCTTT. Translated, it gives CASSKNPGTDTEAFF.

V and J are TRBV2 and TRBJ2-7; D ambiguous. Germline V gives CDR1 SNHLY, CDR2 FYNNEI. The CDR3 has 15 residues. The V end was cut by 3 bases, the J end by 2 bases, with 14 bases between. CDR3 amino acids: CASSDIGQVPYEQYF. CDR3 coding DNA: TGTGCCAGCAGTGATATTGGGCAGGTACCCTACGAGCAGTACTTC.